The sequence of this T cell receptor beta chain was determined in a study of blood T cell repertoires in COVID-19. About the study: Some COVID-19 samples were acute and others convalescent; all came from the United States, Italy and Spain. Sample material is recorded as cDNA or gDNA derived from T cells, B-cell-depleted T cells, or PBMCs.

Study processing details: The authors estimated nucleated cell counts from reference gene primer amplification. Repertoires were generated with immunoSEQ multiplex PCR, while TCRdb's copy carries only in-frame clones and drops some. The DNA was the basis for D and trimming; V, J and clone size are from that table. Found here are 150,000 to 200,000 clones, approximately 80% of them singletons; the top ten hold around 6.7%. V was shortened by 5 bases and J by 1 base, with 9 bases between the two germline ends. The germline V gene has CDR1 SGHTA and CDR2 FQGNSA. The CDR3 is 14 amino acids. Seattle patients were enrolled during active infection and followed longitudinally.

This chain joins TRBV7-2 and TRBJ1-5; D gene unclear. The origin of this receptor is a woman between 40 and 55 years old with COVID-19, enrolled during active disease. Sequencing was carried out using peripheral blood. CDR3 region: CASSPAGSNQPQHF. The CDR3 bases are TGTGCCAGCAGCCCAGCGGGGAGCAATCAGCCCCAGCATTTT.